This entry is about one T cell receptor beta chain. This clone came up a few times. The antigen it binds to is not known. Within one base of it there is no much larger clone, and no base qualities were kept. The CDR3 regions of human TCRbeta chains were subjected to immunosequencing. The paper's data handling went like this. TCRs in the repertoires were compared against a reference library of SARS-CoV-2-specific TCRs that had been generated with the MIRA antigen-specificity platform. Breadth was defined as the fraction of unique TCRs that were SARS-CoV-2-associated, and depth was defined as the fraction of total T cells that were SARS-CoV-2-associated. Using the MIRA data, each spike-specific TCR was assigned both to the spike region to which the TCR was reactive and to a CD4 or CD8 class. Log10-transformed breadth and depth values were compared by one-way ANOVA with Sidak's multiple comparisons tests. This immuneACCESS table, as held by TCRdb, lists in-frame sequences with V and J called but not all clones. Of the missing ones, under half trace to an unresolved V gene in checked studies; the others have no known cause. V, J and clone size were drawn from that table, and D and trimming were deduced from the DNA. A total of about 150,000 clones appear in this sample, around 88% of them only once. Roughly 1.1% of the sample belongs to the ten largest clones.

This record belongs to a study of T cell responses to AZD1222 COVID-19 vaccine (dated by TCRdb to the early 2020s). At the level of the whole study: A total of approximately 250 trial participants underwent TCR sequencing, of whom about 210 had received two doses of AZD1222 and some 25 had received two doses of the MenACWY control vaccine. Trial participants were enrolled by age into 18-55, 56-69 and 70-plus year subgroups, with roughly 160, 29 and 62 TCR-sequenced participants respectively.

The full study reports these points: After two AZD1222 doses, both the breadth and the depth of spike-specific TCRs were significantly higher than at day 0 and than in MenACWY recipients. Vaccine-associated CD4 TCRs spanned the whole spike protein, with dominant responses in regions 160-218 and 743-854. Conclusions about previously exposed vaccinees are limited, since just a handful of AZD1222 recipients were seropositive for SARS-CoV-2 at baseline. Most participants were white British and females outnumbered males, and the authors suggested that clonal diversity may have been underestimated. Because no day 14 peak-response samples were available, the repertoires could be characterized only after the peak T cell response. The 56-69-year group was small, and its depth increase did not reach significance, likely because of low power. Nearly half of unique spike-specific TCRs reportedly recognized epitopes outside regions mutated in the B.1.351 and B.1.1.7 variants.

Relative to germline, V is 4 bases shorter and J is 5 bases shorter, with 10 bases between their ends. The CDR1 and CDR2 encoded by the germline V gene (reference sequence) are LGHDT and YNNKEL. There are 13 amino acids in the CDR3, from cysteine to phenylalanine inclusive. The CDR3 DNA has 39 bases and is translated from base 1. Read against the paper, the sample's time point label means: about 28 days (+/-7) after the second vaccine dose. AZD1222 recipients whose second dose came at about 4 weeks and those whose second dose came at about 12 weeks were combined into one group, since spike-specific TCR depth and breadth did not differ between the two schedules. Samples from vaccinated people were obtained from the UK trials COV001 and COV002, which included a single-blind randomized controlled phase 2/3 trial of AZD1222 (ChAdOx1 nCoV-19) in healthy adults. Trial participant PBMC samples were collected at day 0 and day 28 after the second dose for TCRbeta chain sequencing.

The sequencing used peripheral blood, collected 28 days after the second AZD1222 dose. This sequence originates from an adult who received the AZD1222 COVID-19 vaccine. Here the chain combines TRBV3-1 (or the pseudogene TRBV3-2) and TRBJ2-3, with a weak D call of TRBD1 (6 bases match). The CDR3 amino acid sequence is: CASSRPQGDTQYF. The DNA sequence is TGTGCCAGCAGCCGACCACAGGGAGATACGCAGTATTTT.